The rows below give T cell receptor beta chains drawn from one sample of a study of blood T cells in healthy people across ages. TCRdb re-called the 5' RACE reads with MiXCR, one entry per CDR3 protein. The sample has 2 million or so distinct CDR3 sequences, roughly 49% seen once. The sequencing input was blood. The receptors come from a middle-aged woman in good health. CDR3s include the opening cysteine and the closing phenylalanine or tryptophan. The D gene is left open where the match is weak. Some rows mark clone size as missing; the rest say once, few, many or name a class of expanded clone.

>TRBJ2-1|TRBV20-1|TRBD1|.
TGCATCCCCGGAACAGGGGTCTTGGGTAATGAGCAGTTCTTC
CIPGTGVLGNEQFF
>TRBJ1-2|TRBV6-6|TRBD1|.
TGTGCCAGCAGTTTAGACAGGGCTCGGGGCTACACCTTC
CASSLDRARGYTF
>TRBJ2-3|TRBV5-5|.|.
TGTGCCAGCAGCTTGGGTGTCCCCGCGGGCACAGATACGCAGTATTTT
CASSLGVPAGTDTQYF
>TRBJ2-1|TRBV11-2|.|.
TGTGCCAGCAGCCAGGAAATAAATGTAGGTGAGCAGTTCTTC
CASSQEINVGEQFF
>TRBJ2-3|TRBV10-3|TRBD2|.
TGTGCCATCAGTGGAACTAGCGGGATTACAGATACGCAGTATTTT
CAISGTSGITDTQYF
>TRBJ1-1|TRBV7-9|.|.
TGTGCCAGCAGCTTAGGGACTCTGGGAACTGAAGCTTTCTTT
CASSLGTLGTEAFF
>TRBJ2-1|TRBV29-1|.|few
TGCAGCCTGACAGGAGAAAAGTATGAGCAGTTCTTC
CSLTGEKYEQFF
>TRBJ2-5|TRBV5-1|TRBD2|.
TGCGCCAGCGGACTAGCGGCCCGGGGCCAAGAGACCCAGTACTTC
CASGLAARGQETQYF
>TRBJ2-4|TRBV6-1|.|.
TGTGCCAGCAGAGGCGCCTTCGGCTACGGGCAGTACTTC
CASRGAFGYGQYF
>TRBJ2-3|TRBV6-6|.|many
TGTGCCAGCAGTTACGCGGGGCGTGGAGATACGCAGTATTTT
CASSYAGRGDTQYF
>TRBJ1-5|TRBV10-3|.|.
TGTGCCATCAGTGGTTCTTCTCAGCCCCAGCATTTT
CAISGSSQPQHF
>TRBJ1-2|TRBV6-1|.|.
TGTGCCAGCACGGACATAGACTATGGCTACACCTTC
CASTDIDYGYTF
>TRBJ2-7|TRBV29-1|TRBD1|few
TGCAGCGTCACCCGAGGGACAGGGAAAGGCTACGAGCAGTACTTC
CSVTRGTGKGYEQYF
>TRBJ1-6|TRBV2|.|once
TGTGCCAGCCCCAATTCACCCCTCCACTTT
CASPNSPLHF
>TRBJ1-2|TRBV2|TRBD1|.
TGTGCCAGCAGCCGGGGACGGGACAGGGGGTCCTATGGCTACACCTTC
CASSRGRDRGSYGYTF
>TRBJ2-3|TRBV5-1|TRBD2|few
TGCGCCAGCTACTCCCCGGGACTAGCGGGGGTTGGCACAGATACGCAGTATTTT
CASYSPGLAGVGTDTQYF
>TRBJ1-2|TRBV9|TRBD1|.
TGTGCCAGCAGCGTGACAGGGCGGGGAAACTATGGGTACACCTTC
CASSVTGRGNYGYTF
>TRBJ1-2|TRBV4-2|.|.
TGTGCCAGCAGCCAAGCTTCAGGTTCTCTCTATGGCTACACCTTC
CASSQASGSLYGYTF
>TRBJ2-3|TRBV9|TRBD2|.
TGTGCCAGCAGCGGAATAGCGGGGGGCGGCACAGATACGCAGTATTTT
CASSGIAGGGTDTQYF
>TRBJ2-3|TRBV12-3/TRBV12-4|TRBD2|.
TGTGCCAGCAGTATGACTAGCGGGAGGCCTTGGGAGCCGCAGTATTTT
CASSMTSGRPWEPQYF
>TRBJ2-5|TRBV24-1|.|few
TGTGCCACCAGTGGCGCATCCCAAGAGACCCAGTACTTC
CATSGASQETQYF
>TRBJ2-5|TRBV27|.|.
TGTGCCAGCAGTTTTTTGGGCAGGGGGGCAGAGACCCAGTACTTC
CASSFLGRGAETQYF
>TRBJ2-7|TRBV20-1|TRBD2|.
TGCAGTGCTAGAGACAGCGGGAGGGCCAGCTCCTACGAGCAGTACTTC
CSARDSGRASSYEQYF
>TRBJ2-5|TRBV5-1|.|few
TGCGCCAGCAGCCGGAGCCTAAAAGAGACCCAGTACTTC
CASSRSLKETQYF
>TRBJ2-3|TRBV7-2|.|few
TGTGCCAGCAACCCGAGCGGTCTGCAGTATTTT
CASNPSGLQYF
>TRBJ1-1|TRBV5-6|.|.
TGTGCCAGCAGCTTGGCCCTGACAGAACTGAACACTGAAGCTTTCTTT
CASSLALTELNTEAFF
>TRBJ2-5|TRBV14|.|few
TGTGCCAGCAGCCAAGATTGGACCCGTCCCTCGACCCAGTACTTC
CASSQDWTRPSTQYF
>TRBJ2-3|TRBV2|.|.
TGTGCCAGCAGTGAACATCTCACAGATACGCAGTATTTT
CASSEHLTDTQYF
>TRBJ2-3|TRBV7-7|TRBD2|few
TGTGCTAGCGCCGCGGGGGGGACTAGCACAGATACGCAGTATTTT
CASAAGGTSTDTQYF
>TRBJ2-1|TRBV18|.|.
TGTGCCAGCTCACCTACAGGGTTAGAGTACAATGAGCAGTTCTTC
CASSPTGLEYNEQFF
>TRBJ2-7|TRBV7-2|.|many
TGTGCCAGCAGCTTAGCCCAGCCCTACGAGCAGTACTTC
CASSLAQPYEQYF
>TRBJ1-2|TRBV20-1|.|.
TGCAGTGCTAGTGGTAGGACGGGCTATGGCTACACCTTC
CSASGRTGYGYTF
>TRBJ2-7|TRBV19|.|.
TGTGCCAGTAGTATAGCCGACAATACCTACGAGCAGTACTTC
CASSIADNTYEQYF
>TRBJ2-6|TRBV18|.|.
TGTGCCAGCTCACCATCATTAGAGGGCGCGGGGGCCAACGTCCTGACTTTC
CASSPSLEGAGANVLTF
>TRBJ2-5|TRBV28|.|.
TGTGCCAGCAGTCCCACACCACGTGGGGAGACCCAGTACTTC
CASSPTPRGETQYF
>TRBJ1-2|TRBV28|.|.
TGTGCCAGCACCTGGGGGGGTGACTATGGCTACACCTTC
CASTWGGDYGYTF
>TRBJ2-5|TRBV4-3|.|.
TGCGCCAGCAGCCCAGACTTGGACGTCGGTTTGGAGACCCAGTACTTC
CASSPDLDVGLETQYF
>TRBJ2-7|TRBV5-1|TRBD2|few
TGCGCCAGCAGCTTGGTGGCTAGCGGGGGCTATTCCTACGAGCAGTACTTC
CASSLVASGGYSYEQYF
>TRBJ2-7|TRBV6-6|TRBD1|.
TGTGCCAGCAGGTACCAAATCGGACAGGGTTTCATCGAGCAGTACTTC
CASRYQIGQGFIEQYF
>TRBJ2-3|TRBV4-3|.|many
TGCGCCAGCAGCCAAGAGCATGACTTGGCTGATACGCAGTATTTT
CASSQEHDLADTQYF
>TRBJ2-1|TRBV6-2/TRBV6-3|.|.
TGTGCCAGCAGTCACCGATTTAATGAGCAGTTCTTC
CASSHRFNEQFF
>TRBJ2-5|TRBV20-1|TRBD2|.
TGCAGTGCGACCCGGGGGGGGGTGGGGGAGGAGACCCAGTACTTC
CSATRGGVGEETQYF
>TRBJ2-3|TRBV7-2|TRBD2|few
TGTGCCAGCAGCTTGGGAGGACTAGTTCGAGATACGCAGTATTTT
CASSLGGLVRDTQYF
>TRBJ1-2|TRBV28|.|.
TGTGCCAGCAGTTTATGGGGGGATCCGAACTATGGCTACACCTTT
CASSLWGDPNYGYTF
>TRBJ2-1|TRBV12-5|TRBD2|.
TGTGCTAGTGGTTCTTATATGGGACTAGCCCCCATTGGAGAGCAGTTCTTC
CASGSYMGLAPIGEQFF
>TRBJ2-7|TRBV10-3|.|few
TGTGCCATCAGTGCGCCGATAAATCCCTACGAGCAGTACTTC
CAISAPINPYEQYF
>TRBJ2-7|TRBV6-5|TRBD1|few
TGTGCCAGCAGTCTTCTCCGTAACCCGGGACAGGGGAGGTACGAGCAGTACTTC
CASSLLRNPGQGRYEQYF
>TRBJ1-4|TRBV7-9|.|.
TGTGCCAGCAGCCCCCCGGGTCGTAATGAAAAACTGTTTTTT
CASSPPGRNEKLFF
>TRBJ1-2|TRBV2|.|.
TGTGCCAGCAGTGAGGGTTTGGCGTTTGGCTACACCTTC
CASSEGLAFGYTF
>TRBJ2-5|TRBV9|.|.
TGTGCCAGCAGCCCTACTCCAACTAGCCTCCGGAGAGAGACCCAGTACTTC
CASSPTPTSLRRETQYF
>TRBJ2-7|TRBV29-1|.|few
TGCAGCGTTGTCTCTACAGACACCCACTACGAGCAGTACTTC
CSVVSTDTHYEQYF
>TRBJ1-2|TRBV6-5|TRBD1|few
TGTGCCAGCAGATCAGACCCGGGACAGGGGCACTATGGCTACACCTTC
CASRSDPGQGHYGYTF
>TRBJ2-7|TRBV5-5|.|once
TGTGCCAGCAGCCACTCGGACAAGCGGGACGAGCAGTACTTC
CASSHSDKRDEQYF
>TRBJ1-6|TRBV20-1|.|few
TGCAGTGCTAGAGATCGGGGCAGAGGGGGTTATAATTCACCCCTCCACTTT
CSARDRGRGGYNSPLHF